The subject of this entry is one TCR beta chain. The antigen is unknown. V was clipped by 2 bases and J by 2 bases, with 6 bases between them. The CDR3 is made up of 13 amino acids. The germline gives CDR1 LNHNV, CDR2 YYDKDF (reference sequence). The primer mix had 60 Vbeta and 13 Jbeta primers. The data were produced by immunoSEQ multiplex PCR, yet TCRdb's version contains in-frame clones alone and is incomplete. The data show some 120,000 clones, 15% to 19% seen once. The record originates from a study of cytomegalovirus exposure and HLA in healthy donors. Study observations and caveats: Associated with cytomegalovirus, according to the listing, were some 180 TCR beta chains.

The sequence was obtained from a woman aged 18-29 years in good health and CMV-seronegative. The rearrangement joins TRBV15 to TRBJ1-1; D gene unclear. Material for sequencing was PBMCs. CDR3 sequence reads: CATSRFSNTEAFF. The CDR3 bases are TGTGCCACCAGCAGATTTTCAAACACTGAAGCTTTCTTT.